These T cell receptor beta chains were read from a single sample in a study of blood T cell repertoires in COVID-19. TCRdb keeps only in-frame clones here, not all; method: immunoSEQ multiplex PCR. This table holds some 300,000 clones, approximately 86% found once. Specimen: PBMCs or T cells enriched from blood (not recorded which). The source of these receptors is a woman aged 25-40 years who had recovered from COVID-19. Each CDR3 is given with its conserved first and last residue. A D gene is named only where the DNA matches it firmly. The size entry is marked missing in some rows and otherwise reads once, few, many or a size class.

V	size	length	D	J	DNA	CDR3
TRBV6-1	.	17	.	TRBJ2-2	TGTGCCAGCAGTGCAACCAACAGGGTGGAAAACACCGGGGAGCTGTTTTTT	CASSATNRVENTGELFF
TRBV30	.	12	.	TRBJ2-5	TGTGCCTGGAGTGTAATAGAAGAGACCCAGTACTTC	CAWSVIEETQYF
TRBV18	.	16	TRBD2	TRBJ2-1	TGTGCCAGCTCACCATCGGCGGGAGACCCTACCAATGAGCAGTTCTTC	CASSPSAGDPTNEQFF
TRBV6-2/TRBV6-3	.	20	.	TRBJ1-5	TGTGCCAGCAGTTACGGGATCAGGGAAGGTTCCCTTTATAGCAATCAGCCCCAGCATTTT	CASSYGIREGSLYSNQPQHF
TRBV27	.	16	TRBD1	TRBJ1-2	TGTGCCAGCAGTTTGGGACAGGGAGCTCCTTTTGGTGGCTACACCTTC	CASSLGQGAPFGGYTF
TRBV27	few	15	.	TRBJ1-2	TGTGCCAGCAGTCCCGCGGGGGGGGCCGCCTATGGCTACACCTTC	CASSPAGGAAYGYTF
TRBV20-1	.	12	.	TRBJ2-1	TGCAGTGCCAGTCGGGGATACAATGAGCAGTTCTTC	CSASRGYNEQFF
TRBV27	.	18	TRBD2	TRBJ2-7	TGTGCCAGCAGATACTCCTCTCTAGCGGGCTCACTCTCCTACGAGCAGTACTTC	CASRYSSLAGSLSYEQYF
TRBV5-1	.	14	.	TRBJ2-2	TGCGCCAGCAGCGGGGTAGGGGTGACCGGGGAGCTGTTTTTT	CASSGVGVTGELFF
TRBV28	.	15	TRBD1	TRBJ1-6	TGTGCCAGCCTTTCCCGGGACAGCTATAATTCACCCCTCCACTTT	CASLSRDSYNSPLHF
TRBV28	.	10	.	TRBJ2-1	TGTGCCAGCAGTTTGAGGGAGCAGTTCTTC	CASSLREQFF
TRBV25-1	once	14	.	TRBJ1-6	TGTGCCAGCAGTGATAGAGTTATTTATTCACCCCTCCACTTT	CASSDRVIYSPLHF
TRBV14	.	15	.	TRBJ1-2	TGTGCCAGCAGCCCGAGGATAGGGGGTATCGATGGCTACACCTTC	CASSPRIGGIDGYTF
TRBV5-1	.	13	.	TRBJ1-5	TGCGCCAGCAGCATAAATAGCAATCAGCCCCAGCATTTT	CASSINSNQPQHF
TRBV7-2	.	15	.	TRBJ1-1	TGTGCCAGCTGGAGGGGAGGGGAGGGGAACACTGAAGCTTTCTTT	CASWRGGEGNTEAFF
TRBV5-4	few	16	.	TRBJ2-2	TGTGCCAGCAGCTTGGGAACTATACAGGGAACCGGGGAGCTGTTTTTT	CASSLGTIQGTGELFF
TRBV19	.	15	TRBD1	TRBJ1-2	TGTGCCAGTAGTTCTCAGGGACAGGGTTTTGGTGGCTACACCTTC	CASSSQGQGFGGYTF
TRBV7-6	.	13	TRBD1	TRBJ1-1	TGTGCCAGCAGCTTAACAGGGGTCACTGAAGCTTTCTTT	CASSLTGVTEAFF
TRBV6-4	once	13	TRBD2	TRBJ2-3	TGTGCCAGCAGCCTCGGGACTACAGCTACGCAGTATTTT	CASSLGTTATQYF
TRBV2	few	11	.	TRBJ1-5	TGTGCCAGCAGTGAAGGTGAGGGCGAACATTTT	CASSEGEGEHF
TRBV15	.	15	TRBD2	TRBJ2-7	TGTGCCACCAGCTCTCCGGGACTAGCGAGATACGAGCAGTACTTC	CATSSPGLARYEQYF
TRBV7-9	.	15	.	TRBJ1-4	TGTGCCAGCAGCTTAAATGTTAGGGGGTCGGAAAAACTGTTTTTT	CASSLNVRGSEKLFF
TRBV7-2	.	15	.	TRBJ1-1	TGTGCCAGCAGCACCCCGTCCACTATGAACACTGAAGCTTTCTTT	CASSTPSTMNTEAFF
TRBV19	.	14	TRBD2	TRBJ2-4	TGTGCCAGTAGGAATGGCGGGAGCGAAAACATTCAGTACTTC	CASRNGGSENIQYF
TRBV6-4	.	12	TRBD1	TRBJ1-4	TGTGCCAGCAGCTCAGGGGGTGAAAAACTGTTTTTT	CASSSGGEKLFF
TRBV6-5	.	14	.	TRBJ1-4	TGTGCCAGCAATCCCGAAGGGGTGGGGGAAAAACTGTTTTTT	CASNPEGVGEKLFF
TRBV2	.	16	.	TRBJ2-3	TGTGCCAGCAGGTTAGGACTACCCAAGGGCTCAGATACGCAGTATTTT	CASRLGLPKGSDTQYF
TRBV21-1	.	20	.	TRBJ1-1	TGTGCCAGCAGCAAAGCTGAGGGGGGGACAGGGATTTGGGTAAACACTGAAGCTTTCTTT	CASSKAEGGTGIWVNTEAFF
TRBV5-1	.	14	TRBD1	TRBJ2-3	TGCGCCAGCAGCCCCAGACAGGGGGCCGGTACGCAGTATTTT	CASSPRQGAGTQYF
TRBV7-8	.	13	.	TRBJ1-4	TGTGCCAGCAAGCGGACGGCTAATGAAAAACTGTTTTTT	CASKRTANEKLFF
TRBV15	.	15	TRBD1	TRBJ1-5	TGTGCCACCAGCACCTGGGGACAGGGAAAACAGCCCCAGCATTTT	CATSTWGQGKQPQHF
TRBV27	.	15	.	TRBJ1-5	TGTGCCAGCAGTTCGAGGTTCACCTCCAATCAGCCCCAGCATTTT	CASSSRFTSNQPQHF
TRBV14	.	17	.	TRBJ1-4	TGTGCCAGCAGCCAAAGGAGTCGCCTAATGACTAATGAAAAACTGTTTTTT	CASSQRSRLMTNEKLFF
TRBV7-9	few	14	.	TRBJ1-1	TGTGCCAGCAGCCCATACAGGGAAGGATCTGAAGCTTTCTTT	CASSPYREGSEAFF
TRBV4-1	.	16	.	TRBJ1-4	TGCGCCAGCAGCCGCTGGAGGGGGGGGACTAATGAAAAACTGTTTTTT	CASSRWRGGTNEKLFF
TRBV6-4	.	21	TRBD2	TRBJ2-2	TGTGCCAGCAGTGCCTCTAGCGGGGGGGCTTCTCTCCAAGCGAACACCGGGGAGCTGTTTTTT	CASSASSGGASLQANTGELFF
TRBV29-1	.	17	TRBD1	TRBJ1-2	TGCAGCGTAGCACTCCGGGACAGGGAAAAGGGGAACTATGGCTACACCTTC	CSVALRDREKGNYGYTF
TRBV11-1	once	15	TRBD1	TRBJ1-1	TGTGCCAGCAGCCCACCGGACAGGGGGGGACCTGAAGCTTTCTTT	CASSPPDRGGPEAFF
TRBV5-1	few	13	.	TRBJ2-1	TGCGCCAGTACTAGACTAGACTACAATGAGCAGTTCTTC	CASTRLDYNEQFF
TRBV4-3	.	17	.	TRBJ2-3	TGCGCCAGCAGCCAAGGGCGGCCGGGACAATTCACAGATACGCAGTATTTT	CASSQGRPGQFTDTQYF
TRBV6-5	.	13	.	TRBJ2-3	TGTGCCAGCAACCAGGGTGGGGCAGATACGCAGTATTTT	CASNQGGADTQYF
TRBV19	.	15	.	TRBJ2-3	TGTGCCAGTAGTACCGCAGGGGTCTCCACAGATACGCAGTATTTT	CASSTAGVSTDTQYF